One and the same sample provided the 20 T cell receptor beta chains below, sequenced in a study of Graves' ophthalmopathy and Graves' hyperthyroidism. Transcripts of RNA were the source for amplifying TCR beta CDR3 regions. A first-round RT-PCR used HTBI primers, followed by a second-round multiplex PCR. MiXCR, applied by TCRdb to the multiplex PCR reads, yields one record per CDR3 protein. Here the sample spans some 520,000 distinct CDR3 sequences, under 15% being singletons. Sequencing was performed on blood. Every receptor here comes from a woman aged 25-40 years with Graves' ophthalmopathy.

At least ten counts were recorded for this clonotype. The gene calls are TRBV27 and TRBJ1-6, with TRBD1 identical over 11 bases. The V gene's germline CDR1 is MNHEY and CDR2 SMNVEV (reference sequence). V lost 10 bases and J lost 9; bases outside the gene matches: 8. This CDR3 contains 14 residues. CDR3 residues: CATTIGTGGSPLHF. The CDR3 DNA follows: TGTGCCACCACGATCGGGACAGGGGGTTCACCCCTCCACTTT.

A word on this clonotype: A much larger clone is a single base away; this may be a read error. No conserved phenylalanine or tryptophan is present at the end of the CDR3, so a read error is the likely explanation. The rearrangement joins TRBV20-1 to TRBJ2-7, with D unresolved. The CDR3 extends over 12 amino acids. CDR1 is DFQATT, CDR2 SNEGSKA, per germline (reference sequence). Trimming took off 1 base at V and 2 bases at J, with 6 bases between the two ends. CDR3 amino acids: CSARAAPYEQYL. The CDR3 coding sequence is TGCAGTGCTAGAGCCGCACCCTACGAGCAGTACTTG.

This CDR3 reads CASRRERGDYGYTF. The CDR3 region has the DNA TGTGCCAGCAGGAGGGAGAGGGGGGACTATGGCTACACCTTC. V and J are TRBV6-1 and TRBJ1-2, with D possibly matching TRBD1 (6 bases). CDR3 length: 14 residues. In germline, CDR1 is MNHNS, CDR2 SASEGT. The ends were cut back, 6 bases at V and 3 bases at J, with 14 bases in the middle.

This clonotype has a handful of counts. V is TRBV10-3 and J is TRBJ2-3; 7 bases map to TRBD2. Trimming took 0 bases from V and 3 from J; bases not matched to a gene: 9. The CDR3 runs 17 residues. Per germline, CDR1 ENHRY and CDR2 SYGVKD. As DNA, the CDR3 is TGTGCCATCAGTGAGTCTCGGGGAGGGCCTTGGACAGATACGCAGTATTTT. Translation: CAISESRGGPWTDTQYF.

This clonotype was detected many times. The chain employs TRBV7-8 and TRBJ2-7, with D possibly TRBD1 on 5 matching bases. The germline CDR1 and CDR2 sequences are SGHVS and FQNEAQ. The length of the CDR3 is 14 residues. V was shortened by 5 bases and J by 3 bases, with 14 bases between the two germline ends. The CDR3 sequence: CASSTAARDYEQYF. CDR3 sequence (DNA): TGTGCCAGCAGCACCGCGGCCAGGGACTACGAGCAGTACTTC.

This clonotype was seen at least ten times. This chain connects TRBV10-3 to TRBJ2-5; possible D gene TRBD2, 6 bases. The CDR3 is 16 residues long. CDR1 is ENHRY and CDR2 is SYGVKD in the germline V gene. Trimming took 3 bases from V and 7 from J, leaving 21 bases between them. The CDR3 DNA follows: TGTGCCATCAGTGACCCCCGGGCGCGGAGGGGTGGGACCCAGTACTTC. It yields the protein CAISDPRARRGGTQYF.

This clonotype was seen repeatedly, ten times or more. The J gene is TRBJ2-7, the V gene TRBV12-3 or TRBV12-4; TRBD2 agrees at 12 bases. The V and J ends lost 7 bases and 9 bases, in that order; junction bases with no gene match: 7. The CDR3 covers 13 residues. The CDR3 protein is CASTLTSGSWQYF. The DNA of the CDR3 is TGTGCCAGCACCCTGACTAGCGGGAGTTGGCAGTACTTC.

This sequence joins TRBV6-1 and TRBJ1-5; D is undetermined. The V gene lost 0 bases and the J gene lost 2 bases, with 8 bases spanning the gap. The CDR3 length is 15 residues. Germline V lookup: CDR1 MNHNS, CDR2 SASEGT. The CDR3 DNA reads TGTGCCAGCAGTGAAGCCTCGGATGGCAATCAGCCCCAGCATTTT. Its protein product is CASSEASDGNQPQHF.

This clonotype appeared many times. This chain joins TRBV6-1 and TRBJ1-5, with D unclear. The V gene lost 4 bases and the J gene lost 7 bases, with 8 bases spanning the gap. Germline V lookup: CDR1 MNHNS, CDR2 SASEGT. This CDR3 comprises 12 residues. In nucleotides, the CDR3 is TGTGCCAGCAGTGCTTCTCCCCAGCCCCAGCATTTT. It is translated as CASSASPQPQHF.

The sample holds many counts of this clonotype. The gene calls are TRBV7-9 and TRBJ2-7, with D possibly TRBD2 on 5 matching bases. The ends were cut back, 5 bases at V and 6 bases at J, with 14 bases in the middle. CDR1 SEHNR and CDR2 FQNEAQ come from the germline V gene (reference sequence). This CDR3 is built from 13 residues. The CDR3 bases are TGTGCCAGCAGCCCAGAGACCCGGGGCGAGCAGTACTTC. Amino acid sequence: CASSPETRGEQYF.

This clonotype was counted many times. This chain joins TRBV5-1 and TRBJ2-7; tentatively, D is TRBD1 (5 bases). The germline gives CDR1 SGHRS, CDR2 YFSETQ. The CDR3 has 16 residues. The V end was cut by 1 base, the J end by 2 bases, with 16 bases between. CDR3 DNA: TGCGCCAGCAGCTTGTCGATGCCGACAGCGACCTACGAGCAGTACTTC. Residues: CASSLSMPTATYEQYF. Drawing the rest from reference TRBV5-1 and TRBJ2-7, the complete variable domain is KAGVTQTPRYLIKTRGQQVTLSCSPISGHRSVSWYQQTPGQGLQFLFEYFSETQRNKGNFPGRFSGRQFSNSRSEMNVSTLELGDSALYLCASSLSMPTATYEQYFGPGTRLTVT.

This clonotype was counted many times. This chain links TRBV12-3 or TRBV12-4 with TRBJ2-3, with D possibly being TRBD1 or TRBD2 (6 bases each). The V and J ends lost 2 bases and 2 bases respectively, with 8 bases between them. CDR3 length: 14 amino acids. CDR3 sequence (DNA): TGTGCCAGCAGTTTAAGGGGGGTCACAGATACGCAGTATTTT. It codes for CASSLRGVTDTQYF.

This clonotype was seen only a few times. CDR3 loop: CASSQVGTELRTGYTF. The CDR3 nucleotides read TGTGCCAGCAGCCAAGTAGGGACAGAACTACGCACGGGCTACACCTTC. This rearrangement joins TRBV14 to TRBJ1-2; 7 bases map to TRBD1. The V gene end was trimmed by 1 base and the J gene end by 8 bases; junction bases not matched to a gene: 13. Germline V gene sequence: CDR1 SGHDN, CDR2 FVKESK. The CDR3 is 16 residues long.

This clonotype was observed many times. This chain joins TRBV12-3 or TRBV12-4 and TRBJ2-7, with D perhaps TRBD2 (6 bases). This CDR3 is built from 14 residues. V lost 4 bases to trimming and J lost 6 bases, with 16 bases between them. The CDR3 loop is CASSSLPRRGEQYF. The DNA of the CDR3 is TGTGCCAGCAGTTCTCTGCCCCGGAGGGGCGAGCAGTACTTC.

This clonotype was observed at least ten times. The chain recombines TRBV20-1 with TRBJ2-7, with 15 bases matching TRBD2. From germline, CDR1 is DFQATT and CDR2 SNEGSKA (reference sequence). The trim removed 1 base at V and 4 bases at J, leaving 8 bases unmatched. The CDR3 consists of 17 residues. Here the CDR3 reads CSARAPGLAGGGYEQYF. DNA of the CDR3: TGCAGTGCTAGAGCCCCGGGACTAGCGGGGGGAGGTTACGAGCAGTACTTC.

This clonotype was recorded many times. The chain is built from TRBV28 and TRBJ2-5; D may be TRBD2 (5 bases). The germline V gene has CDR1 MDHEN and CDR2 SYDVKM. V was clipped by 5 bases and J by 5 bases, with 18 bases between them. The CDR3 runs 15 residues. For the CDR3, the DNA is TGTGCCAGCAGTCCGCCTTCTGAGGGCGAGGAGACCCAGTACTTC. Amino acid sequence: CASSPPSEGEETQYF. Drawing the rest from reference TRBV28 and TRBJ2-5, the complete variable domain is DVKVTQSSRYLVKRTGEKVFLECVQDMDHENMFWYRQDPGLGLRLIYFSYDVKMKEKGDIPEGYSVSREKKERFSLILESASTNQTSMYLCASSPPSEGEETQYFGPGTRLLVL.

CDR3 sequence (DNA): TGTGCCAGCAGCCAAGAGGGGGGTCGGGGATTCTACGAGCAGTACTTC. It yields the protein CASSQEGGRGFYEQYF. V gene TRBV4-2 combines with J gene TRBJ2-7; the D gene is possibly TRBD2 (6 bases). CDR3 length: 16 residues. CDR1 LGHNA and CDR2 YNFKEQ come from the germline V gene. Trimming pared 0 bases from V and 3 bases from J, leaving 15 bases between.

This clonotype turned up a few times. The chain recombines TRBV6-2 or TRBV6-3 with TRBJ2-2; D call uncertain. The V end lost 5 bases, the J end lost 1 base, and 8 bases lay between the germline ends. Germline V gives CDR1 MNHEY, CDR2 SVGEGT. This CDR3 is built from 14 residues. CDR3 nucleotides: TGTGCCAGCAGTCCTCACGAGAACACCGGGGAGCTGTTTTTT. Protein sequence: CASSPHENTGELFF.

There are many counts of this clonotype. CDR3 in DNA: TGTGCCAGCAGTTTCTTGGTAGAACACCCGGGGAACGAGCAGTACTTC. This codes for CASSFLVEHPGNEQYF. This chain joins TRBV12-3 or TRBV12-4 and TRBJ2-7; D is perhaps TRBD2 (5 bases). There are 16 residues in the CDR3. Trimming took off 3 bases at V and 5 bases at J, with 20 bases between the two ends.

This clonotype was seen repeatedly, ten times or more. J is TRBJ2-7 and V is TRBV12-3 or TRBV12-4; weak D call: TRBD1 (5 bases). V gave up 0 bases and J gave up 0 bases, with 6 bases separating them. There are 14 residues in the CDR3. The CDR3 DNA reads TGTGCCAGCAGTTTAGCGGGGCCCTCCTACGAGCAGTACTTC. Amino acid sequence: CASSLAGPSYEQYF.